This TCR beta chain is from a study of T cell changes during pregnancy in multiple sclerosis. This clone occurred once. The CDR3 runs 16 residues. Between the trimmed V and J ends, which lost 3 bases and 7 bases, there was a span of 19 bases. Germline-derived CDR1 and CDR2 are SNHLY and FYNNEI. Only in-frame clones appear in the TCRdb table, and some are missing; sequencing was by immunoSEQ multiplex PCR. Among tens of thousands of clones, roughly 92% were seen once, and the ten largest hold roughly 0.67%. The source of this sequence is a female donor with multiple sclerosis, enrolled in a pregnancy study. The sequenced sample was CD4+ T cells from peripheral blood mononuclear cells, obtained in the first trimester of pregnancy. V and J are TRBV2 and TRBJ2-1, with D possibly matching TRBD1 (6 bases). The CDR3 DNA reads as TGTGCCAGCAGTGATCCCGGGACACGAAGTGGGAATGAGCAGTTCTTC. Its protein is CASSDPGTRSGNEQFF.